These 20 T cell receptor beta chains share one sample of origin, sequenced in a study of radiotherapy plus CTLA-4 blockade in lung cancer. The method was immunoSEQ multiplex PCR; TCRdb's version includes in-frame clones alone and lacks a portion of them. The sample contains roughly 68,000 clones, about 80% of which appear only once. The source material was peripheral blood, sampled from a patient treated with radiotherapy plus ipilimumab. Receptors were obtained from a human donor with non-small cell lung cancer who had a complete response to radiotherapy plus ipilimumab.

The chain uses TRBV7-9 and TRBJ2-7; D is possibly TRBD1 (5 bases). The CDR3 has 15 amino acids. Between the trimmed V and J ends, which lost 0 bases and 2 bases, there was a span of 11 bases. The germline V gene has CDR1 SEHNR and CDR2 FQNEAQ (reference sequence). In DNA form, the CDR3 reads TGTGCCAGCAGCTTAGCTCAGGGAAGCGCCTACGAGCAGTACTTC. It translates to CASSLAQGSAYEQYF.

V and J are TRBV6-1 and TRBJ1-1, with D tentatively TRBD1 (5 bases). The ends were cut back, 6 bases at V and 0 bases at J, with 11 bases in the middle. The CDR3 extends over 14 amino acids. Germline assignment: CDR1 MNHNS and CDR2 SASEGT. The CDR3 DNA is TGTGCCAGCAGGTCCAGGGAGGTGAACACTGAAGCTTTCTTT. Translated, it gives CASRSREVNTEAFF.

The genes are TRBV10-3 and TRBJ1-2; no reliable D call. Germline CDR1 and CDR2: ENHRY and SYGVKD. V dropped 3 bases and J dropped 2 bases, with 7 bases sitting between them. This CDR3 region has 13 residues. The CDR3 DNA sequence: TGTGCCATCAGTGAACTGGAGAACTATGGCTACACCTTC. Protein sequence: CAISELENYGYTF.

The V and J genes are TRBV5-6 and TRBJ2-4; 12 bases are shared with TRBD2. This CDR3 has 18 amino acids. Germline CDR1 reads SGHDT; CDR2 reads YYEEEE. Trimming at V came to 3 bases and at J to 4 bases, leaving 11 bases not matched to a gene. The CDR3 here is CASSSLAGGPFSKNIQYF. CDR3 sequence (DNA): TGTGCCAGCAGCTCTCTAGCGGGAGGGCCGTTTAGTAAAAACATTCAGTACTTC. Drawing the rest from reference TRBV5-6 and TRBJ2-4, the complete variable domain is DAGVTQSPTHLIKTRGQQVTLRCSPKSGHDTVSWYQQALGQGPQFIFQYYEEEERQRGNFPDRFSGHQFPNYSSELNVNALLLGDSALYLCASSSLAGGPFSKNIQYFGAGTRLSVL.

CDR3 residues: CASSLEVSSYNEQFF. CDR3 nucleotides: TGTGCCAGCAGCTTAGAGGTTAGCTCCTACAATGAGCAGTTCTTC. This chain joins TRBV11-2 and TRBJ2-1; no reliable D call. Between the trimmed V and J ends, which lost 0 bases and 0 bases, there was a span of 6 bases. This CDR3 is built from 15 residues. Germline loops: CDR1 SGHAT, CDR2 FQNNGV.

The rearrangement uses TRBV7-2 and TRBJ2-3; no definite D call. The V gene lost 4 bases and the J gene lost 2 bases, with 7 bases spanning the gap. This CDR3 spans 13 amino acids. Germline CDR1 reads SGHTA; CDR2 reads FQGNSA. The CDR3 bases are TGTGCCAGCAGCTCGGAATTCACAGATACGCAGTATTTT. Translating gives CASSSEFTDTQYF.

V gene TRBV5-1 combines with J gene TRBJ2-1; D is unresolved. V lost 4 bases to trimming and J lost 1 base, with 9 bases between them. Germline lookup yields CDR1 SGHRS and CDR2 YFSETQ. The CDR3 spans 14 residues. This CDR3 is CASSLVASYNEQFF. The CDR3, as DNA: TGCGCCAGCAGCCTCGTGGCTTCCTACAATGAGCAGTTCTTC.

The rearrangement joins TRBV6-4 to TRBJ1-5, with D tentatively TRBD1 (5 bases). V dropped 8 bases and J dropped 7 bases, with 12 bases sitting between them. Germline V gives CDR1 MRHNA, CDR2 SNTAGT. This CDR3 has 12 amino acids. The CDR3 coding sequence is TGTGCCAGCGGGGGGACGATACAGCCCCAGCATTTT. As protein: CASGGTIQPQHF.

This CDR3 is CASSRQNSWDSDGYTF. The CDR3 DNA reads TGTGCCAGCAGCCGACAAAACAGCTGGGACAGTGATGGCTACACCTTC. This chain connects TRBV5-4 to TRBJ1-2, with 7 bases fitting TRBD1. The CDR3 is 16 residues long. Looked up from germline, CDR1 is SGHNT and CDR2 is YYREEE (reference sequence). With 4 bases clipped from V and 6 bases from J, the junction kept 15 bases outside the gene matches. The variable domain in full, with the rest retrieved from reference TRBV5-4 and TRBJ1-2, is ETGVTQSPTHLIKTRGQQVTLRCSSQSGHNTVSWYQQALGQGPQFIFQYYREEENGRGNFPPRFSGLQFPNYSSELNVNALELDDSALYLCASSRQNSWDSDGYTFGSGTRLTVV.

V and J are TRBV7-2 and TRBJ2-4; D is perhaps TRBD1 (5 bases). V gave up 1 base and J gave up 6 bases, with 16 bases separating them. Germline values: CDR1 SGHTA, CDR2 FQGNSA. The CDR3 length is 16 residues. In DNA form, the CDR3 reads TGTGCCAGCAGCTTAGAACACACACTAAGGGGAAACATTCAGTACTTC. It specifies CASSLEHTLRGNIQYF. The full variable domain, in which reference TRBV7-2 and TRBJ2-4 provide the parts outside the CDR3, is GAGVSQSPSNKVTEKGKDVELRCDPISGHTALYWYRQSLGQGLEFLIYFQGNSAPDKSGLPSDRFSAERTGGSVSTLTIQRTQQEDSAVYLCASSLEHTLRGNIQYFGAGTRLSVL.

Of note for this clone: Other nucleotide sequences from this sample produce the same CDR3. The chain couples TRBV10-2 to TRBJ1-2, with no clear D. The CDR3 runs 12 residues. CDR1 and CDR2 from the germline V gene are WSHSY and SAAADI. V lost 10 bases, J lost 5 bases, and 14 bases lay in between. CDR3 DNA: TGCGCCAAAACGGGAGCGAGGTATGGCTACACCTTC. Protein sequence: CAKTGARYGYTF.

This chain links TRBV6-5 with TRBJ2-1, with D possibly being TRBD2 (6 bases). The CDR3 extends over 16 amino acids. With 2 bases removed from V and 0 bases from J, the gap between germline ends came to 11 bases. The germline V gene encodes CDR1 MNHEY and CDR2 SVGAGI. Here the CDR3 reads CASSYGGFPSYNEQFF. DNA of the CDR3: TGTGCCAGCAGTTACGGGGGGTTTCCCTCCTACAATGAGCAGTTCTTC.

V and J are TRBV5-3 and TRBJ2-1, with D maybe TRBD2 (6 bases). TRBV5-3 is an open reading frame whose function is uncertain. Trimming shortened V by 4 bases and J by 2 bases, and 16 bases separated the two germline ends. The CDR3 length is 16 residues. The CDR3 region is CARSGGGPSAYNEQFF. The CDR3 region has the DNA TGTGCCAGAAGCGGCGGTGGGCCTAGCGCCTACAATGAGCAGTTCTTC.

This CDR3 reads CASSPEPSNYGYTF. The DNA for the CDR3 is TGTGCCAGCTCACCTGAGCCTTCTAACTATGGCTACACCTTC. The chain has TRBV18 and TRBJ1-2, with D hard to call. The CDR3 covers 14 residues. V was shortened by 3 bases and J by 0 bases, with 8 bases between the two germline ends. Germline V gene data show CDR1 as KGHSH and CDR2 as LQKENI.

The rearrangement joins TRBV5-6 to TRBJ1-5; 8 nucleotides align to TRBD1. Germline CDR1 SGHDT, CDR2 YYEEEE. The V and J ends lost 2 bases and 3 bases, in that order; junction bases with no gene match: 4. This CDR3 contains 15 residues. The DNA for the CDR3 is TGTGCCAGCAGCTTTAGGACAGGGATCAATCAGCCCCAGCATTTT. This sequence encodes CASSFRTGINQPQHF.

This clone ranks as medium-sized (0.01 to 0.1%). The chain carries TRBV27 and TRBJ1-2; 7 positions match TRBD1. This CDR3 region has 12 residues. The V gene's germline CDR1 is MNHEY and CDR2 SMNVEV (reference sequence). The junction had 9 bases not matched to a gene; V was cut back by 9 bases and J by 8 bases. The CDR3 loop reads CASGQAGDGYTF. CDR3 DNA: TGTGCCAGTGGACAGGCAGGGGACGGCTACACCTTC.

The V call is TRBV18, the J call TRBJ1-1; no reliable D call. V was cut by 6 bases and J by 1 base, with 6 bases left in between. Looked up from germline, CDR1 is KGHSH and CDR2 is LQKENI. This CDR3 is 12 amino acids long. The CDR3 DNA follows: TGTGCCAGCTCCCGTACGAACACTGAAGCTTTCTTT. This codes for CASSRTNTEAFF.

The chain is built from TRBV10-1 and TRBJ2-3, with D possibly being TRBD1 or TRBD2 (6 bases each). The germline V gene encodes CDR1 WNHNN and CDR2 SYGVQD (reference sequence). V was pared by 4 bases and J by 3 bases, with 11 bases between. This CDR3 spans 14 amino acids. The CDR3 region has the DNA TGCGCCAGCAGTGCAACAGGGAGGACAGATACGCAGTATTTT. It translates to CASSATGRTDTQYF.

This chain connects TRBV7-2 to TRBJ1-1, with D unresolved. The germline CDR1 and CDR2 sequences are SGHTA and FQGNSA. V was pared by 2 bases and J by 5 bases, with 15 bases between. The CDR3 has 15 residues. The CDR3 bases are TGTGCCAGCAGCTTAACGCCCCTTCAAGGAACTGAAGCTTTCTTT. Its translation: CASSLTPLQGTEAFF.

This sequence joins TRBV28 and TRBJ1-1; the D is unclear. The CDR3 is made up of 13 amino acids. Trimming left V 5 bases short and J 6 bases short, with 13 bases between. Germline assignment: CDR1 MDHEN and CDR2 SYDVKM. The CDR3 DNA is TGTGCCAGCAGTCGCGAGGCGCGGGCTGAAGCTTTCTTT. This gives the protein CASSREARAEAFF.